This note documents a single T cell receptor beta chain sequence. According to the study, TCR beta libraries were built with iRepertoire HTBI primers and CDR3-region Arm-PCR. TCRdb re-called the multiplex PCR reads through MiXCR, storing one row per CDR3 protein. The sample has hundreds of thousands of distinct CDR3 sequences; less than 25% are singletons. Between the trimmed V and J ends, which lost 10 bases and 6 bases, there was a span of 13 bases. The germline V gene has CDR1 ENHRY and CDR2 SYGVKD. The CDR3 consists of 11 residues. The sample is drawn from a study of regulatory T cells in long-lasting Graves disease. The time point here: persistent/refractory GD, antithyroid drugs over 5 years with positive TRAb. The TCR library was made from RNA that had been extracted from PBMCs in TRIzol.

The source was peripheral blood mononuclear cells (PBMCs), collected when the disease was refractory, from a patient treated with antithyroid drugs. The TCR originated in a female donor with Graves disease. The J gene is TRBJ2-7, the V gene TRBV10-3, with D possibly being TRBD2 (6 bases). CDR3 DNA: TGTGCCACCCAGACTAGTACCGAGCAGTACTTC. It encodes CATQTSTEQYF.